Presented here are 23 T cell receptor beta chains from one specimen sequenced in a study of blood T cells in healthy people across ages. It was with a sample-barcoded 5' primer and a J-beta primer mix that a second PCR of about 7 to 12 cycles was run. TCRdb re-derived calls from the 5' RACE reads in MiXCR, one entry per CDR3 protein. The sample includes 500,000 to 700,000 distinct CDR3 sequences, about 30% of them seen just once. Sequences were obtained from blood. All receptors come from a woman of 80 years or more in good health.

On this clonotype itself: With a much larger clone just one base away, this may be a read error. The chain couples TRBV27 to TRBJ2-7; 10 nucleotides agree with TRBD1. The V gene's germline CDR1 is MNHEY and CDR2 SMNVEV (reference sequence). The CDR3 has 10 amino acids. The CDR3 protein is CPPGQGSQYF. Here the CDR3 DNA reads TGCCCACCGGGACAGGGGTCGCAGTACTTC.

There are many counts of this clonotype. The V gene is TRBV7-2, the J gene TRBJ1-5; D may be TRBD1 (6 bases). With 1 base removed from V and 2 bases from J, the gap between germline ends came to 15 bases. The CDR3 contains 17 residues. The germline gives CDR1 SGHTA, CDR2 FQGNSA. The CDR3 region is CASSLVTGYTGNQPQHF. The CDR3 DNA follows: TGTGCCAGCAGCTTAGTCACAGGGTATACGGGCAATCAGCCCCAGCATTTT. Full variable domain (outside the CDR3, taken from reference TRBV7-2 and TRBJ1-5): GAGVSQSPSNKVTEKGKDVELRCDPISGHTALYWYRQSLGQGLEFLIYFQGNSAPDKSGLPSDRFSAERTGGSVSTLTIQRTQQEDSAVYLCASSLVTGYTGNQPQHFGDGTRLSIL.

This clonotype turned up a few times. With a much larger clone just one base away, this may be a read error. The J gene is TRBJ2-7, the V gene TRBV6-1; TRBD1 agrees at 7 bases. This CDR3 region has 15 residues. The germline CDR1 and CDR2 sequences are MNHNS and SASEGT. The J segment lost 7 bases and the V segment lost 6 bases, leaving 15 bases of the junction unmatched. The CDR3 reads CASRADRVKYNEQYF. DNA of the CDR3: TGTGCCAGCAGAGCCGACAGGGTCAAGTACAATGAGCAGTACTTC.

This clonotype was seen many times. The J gene is TRBJ2-3, the V gene TRBV20-1, with TRBD2 matching 9 bases. Looked up from germline, CDR1 is DFQATT and CDR2 is SNEGSKA (reference sequence). The trim removed 5 bases at V and 0 bases at J, leaving 6 bases unmatched. The length of the CDR3 is 15 residues. The CDR3, as DNA: TGCAGTGCTGCGACTAGCGGATTTAGCACAGATACGCAGTATTTT. Translation gives CSAATSGFSTDTQYF.

The CDR3 region has the DNA TGTGCCAGCAGTTTATCTCAGGGAGATGGCTACACCTTC. Protein: CASSLSQGDGYTF. The chain combines TRBV28 with TRBJ1-2; tentative D call: TRBD1 (5 bases). Trimming shortened V by 1 base and J by 6 bases, and 9 bases separated the two germline ends. The CDR3 is made up of 13 amino acids. CDR1 and CDR2 from the germline V gene are MDHEN and SYDVKM.

This clonotype was recorded at least ten times. The V call is TRBV4-1, the J call TRBJ2-3, with D possibly matching TRBD1 (6 bases). The V end was cut by 3 bases, the J end by 1 base, with 8 bases between. The CDR3 extends over 14 amino acids. Germline loops: CDR1 MGHRA, CDR2 YSYEKL. The CDR3 region has the DNA TGCGCCAGCAGCCAGAGACAGGGCACAGATACGCAGTATTTT. Its translation: CASSQRQGTDTQYF.

This clonotype was detected ten times or more. V and J are TRBV18 and TRBJ2-3; 15 bases match TRBD2. V lost 1 base, J lost 5 bases, and 4 bases stayed unmatched. This CDR3 has 17 residues. Looked up from germline, CDR1 is KGHSH and CDR2 is LQKENI. In nucleotides, the CDR3 is TGTGCCAGCTCACCACGGACTAGCGGGGGGGCCGGAGATACGCAGTATTTT. It specifies CASSPRTSGGAGDTQYF.

This clonotype was seen many times. V is TRBV6-2 or TRBV6-3 and J is TRBJ2-1, with 11 bases aligning to TRBD2. This CDR3 has 14 amino acids. After removal of 5 bases from V and 7 bases from J, the junction contained 4 bases not matched to a gene. In germline, CDR1 is MNHEY, CDR2 SVGEGT. The CDR3 DNA follows: TGTGCCAGCAGTAACCTAGCGGGGGGAAATGAGCAGTTCTTC. It encodes CASSNLAGGNEQFF.

This clonotype was detected only a few times. CDR3 residues: CSAAHGQGITGGSDEQFF. CDR3 nucleotide sequence: TGCAGTGCTGCCCACGGACAGGGAATTACGGGAGGATCCGATGAGCAGTTCTTC. The J gene is TRBJ2-1, the V gene TRBV20-1, with D possibly matching TRBD1 (8 bases). V was cut by 5 bases and J by 8 bases, with 31 bases left in between. Germline lookup yields CDR1 DFQATT and CDR2 SNEGSKA (reference sequence). The CDR3 spans 18 residues.

This clonotype was counted many times. The CDR3 nucleotides read TGTGCCAGCAGCAAGGACAGCCCAAATGAGCAGTTCTTC. Translating it yields CASSKDSPNEQFF. This chain uses TRBV7-2 with TRBJ2-1; a possible D gene is TRBD1 (6 bases). This CDR3 is built from 13 residues. Germline CDR1 and CDR2: SGHTA and FQGNSA. V was pared by 5 bases and J by 7 bases, with 12 bases between.

This clonotype appeared once. This sequence joins TRBV6-1 and TRBJ1-3; 9 bases agree with TRBD1. The ends lost 5 bases at V and 3 bases at J; junction bases unmatched: 8. The CDR3 sequence is 16 residues long. Per germline, CDR1 MNHNS and CDR2 SASEGT. The CDR3: CASSPQGASRGNTIYF. The CDR3, as DNA: TGTGCCAGCAGTCCACAGGGGGCGTCGCGTGGAAACACCATATATTTT.

This chain connects TRBV7-6 to TRBJ1-2; D is undetermined. The CDR3 loop spans 13 amino acids. Germline V gene data show CDR1 as SGHVS and CDR2 as FNYEAQ. Trimming took 6 bases from V and 5 from J, leaving 13 bases between them. The CDR3 reads CASSSAAVYGYTF. Written as DNA, the CDR3 is TGTGCCAGCAGTTCCGCAGCGGTGTATGGCTACACCTTC. The full variable domain, rest sourced from reference TRBV7-6 and TRBJ1-2, is GAGVSQSPRYKVTKRGQDVALRCDPISGHVSLYWYRQALGQGPEFLTYFNYEAQQDKSGLPNDRFSAERPEGSISTLTIQRTEQRDSAMYRCASSSAAVYGYTFGSGTRLTVV.

Details on this clonotype: A read error is possible here, since a much larger clone lies one base away. The chain links TRBV6-2 or TRBV6-3 to TRBJ2-1; the match to TRBD1 covers 9 bases. The better agreement between TRBJ2-7 and the DNA end casts doubt on the J call. CDR3 size: 17 residues. The V gene's germline CDR1 is MNHEY and CDR2 SVGEGT. The CDR3: CASSYGGGGQGNNEQYF. The CDR3 nucleotides read TGTGCCAGCAGTTACGGAGGGGGGGGACAGGGCAACAATGAGCAGTACTTC.

This clonotype occurred many times. V is TRBV29-1 and J is TRBJ2-7; D unresolved. In germline, CDR1 is SQVTM, CDR2 ANQGSEA. This CDR3 region has 12 residues. Trimming cost V 4 bases and J 2 bases, with 9 bases left between them. The CDR3 sequence is CSVVTETYEQYF. The CDR3 DNA is TGCAGCGTTGTAACGGAGACCTACGAGCAGTACTTC.

V gene TRBV20-1 combines with J gene TRBJ1-1; no clear D gene. The V and J ends lost 5 bases and 0 bases respectively, with 16 bases between them. Germline values: CDR1 DFQATT, CDR2 SNEGSKA (reference sequence). The CDR3 loop spans 15 amino acids. CDR3 sequence: CSASDIRWLNTEAFF. CDR3 bases: TGCAGTGCTTCCGATATTCGGTGGTTGAACACTGAAGCTTTCTTT.

This clonotype was observed a few times. V and J are TRBV30 and TRBJ1-1, with TRBD1 as a possible D gene (6 bases). V lost 0 bases and J 4 bases, leaving 12 bases between the germline ends. This CDR3 is 14 amino acids long. Germline loops: CDR1 GTSNPN, CDR2 SVGIG (reference sequence). CDR3 loop: CAWSVRGRGTEAFF. The DNA for the CDR3 is TGTGCCTGGAGTGTACGGGGGCGCGGCACTGAAGCTTTCTTT.

The gene calls are TRBV20-1 and TRBJ2-3; 9 bases fit TRBD2. The CDR3 contains 17 residues. Germline CDR1 and CDR2: DFQATT and SNEGSKA (reference sequence). After removal of 1 base from V and 5 bases from J, the junction contained 13 bases not matched to a gene. CDR3 protein: CSARVGSGRGGRDTQYF. DNA for the CDR3: TGCAGTGCTAGAGTGGGGTCGGGGCGGGGGGGCCGAGATACGCAGTATTTT.

In its sample, this clonotype was seen a few times. This rearrangement joins TRBV18 to TRBJ1-6, with no clear D. The germline V gene has CDR1 KGHSH and CDR2 LQKENI. The V gene lost 5 bases and the J gene lost 9 bases, with 11 bases spanning the gap. CDR3 length: 13 amino acids. CDR3 in amino acids: CASSNSGSSPLHF. CDR3 bases: TGTGCCAGCTCAAACAGTGGCAGTTCACCCCTCCACTTT.

In this sample, this clonotype turned up a few times. A much larger clone differs by one base, so this may be a read error. The gene calls are TRBV3-1 and TRBJ2-5, with 9 bases fitting TRBD2. The V gene's germline CDR1 is LGHDT and CDR2 YNNKEL (reference sequence). This CDR3 comprises 15 residues. The chain's CDR3 is CANSQTSGYQETQYF. Written as DNA, the CDR3 is TGTGCCAACAGCCAAACTAGCGGGTACCAAGAGACCCAGTACTTC.

As regards this clonotype: At one boundary the junction diverges from the germline segment, which might be a read error. The chain uses TRBV4-1 and TRBJ2-7, with 11 bases lining up with TRBD2. The CDR3 covers 15 residues. Germline-derived CDR1 and CDR2 are MGHRA and YSYEKL. The CDR3 loop is CASTQGTSGSYEQYF. The CDR3, as DNA: TGCGCCAGCACCCAAGGGACTAGCGGATCCTACGAGCAGTACTTC.

In its sample, this clonotype was seen a few times. This sequence joins TRBV11-2 and TRBJ1-3; D not resolved. Germline lookup yields CDR1 SGHAT and CDR2 FQNNGV. V lost 4 bases to trimming and J lost 4 bases, with 20 bases between them. There are 17 residues in the CDR3. This CDR3 reads CASSSNRGPKWGNTIYF. CDR3 DNA: TGTGCCAGCAGCTCGAACCGTGGACCTAAATGGGGAAACACCATATATTTT.

V usage is TRBV20-1 and J usage is TRBJ2-1, with a tentative D call TRBD2 (6 bases). V was clipped by 5 bases and J by 7 bases, with 21 bases between them. The CDR3 spans 15 residues. The germline V gene encodes CDR1 DFQATT and CDR2 SNEGSKA (reference sequence). The CDR3 sequence is CSAPGKWAGRNEQFF. The CDR3 DNA is TGCAGTGCTCCCGGCAAATGGGCGGGGCGTAATGAGCAGTTCTTC.

This clonotype has ten or more counts. J is TRBJ2-3 and V is TRBV20-1, with D possibly matching TRBD1 (6 bases). CDR1 and CDR2 from the germline V gene are DFQATT and SNEGSKA (reference sequence). V was cut by 0 bases and J by 0 bases, with 13 bases left in between. The CDR3 spans 16 residues. The chain's CDR3 is CSARDPRGTSTDTQYF. CDR3 DNA: TGCAGTGCTAGAGACCCCAGGGGTACTAGCACAGATACGCAGTATTTT.